The 11 T cell receptor beta chains presented below share a single source sample, sequenced in a study of tissue T cells after allogeneic stem cell transplantation. Assay used: immunoSEQ multiplex PCR; TCRdb lists only in-frame clones, some missing. The table shows about 26,000 clones, with about 90% occurring only once. The sequenced sample was blood, obtained before transplantation. The source is a male donor aged 60 or over who later had graft-versus-host disease after an allogeneic stem cell transplant.

The chain combines TRBV19 with TRBJ2-7; D might be TRBD2 (5 bases). CDR3 length: 14 residues. Trimming removed 9 bases at V and 6 bases at J, with 21 bases between. Germline CDR1 and CDR2: LNHDA and SQIVND (reference sequence). The chain's CDR3 is CASTIRSGTSEQYF. The CDR3 nucleotides are TGTGCCAGCACCATTCGGAGCGGAACCTCCGAGCAGTACTTC.

This clone was detected a few times. The chain joins TRBV10-3 to TRBJ2-3; 8 bases line up with TRBD2. Germline assignment: CDR1 ENHRY and CDR2 SYGVKD. There are 15 residues in the CDR3. Losses at the gene ends were 4 bases for V and 4 bases for J; bases not matched to a gene: 7. The CDR3 DNA follows: TGTGCCATCAGTGGTGGTAGCGGGATCGCAGATACGCAGTATTTT. It yields the protein CAISGGSGIADTQYF.

CDR3 protein: CSVEKALDGEAFF. In nucleotides, the CDR3 is TGCAGCGTCGAAAAGGCCCTGGACGGTGAAGCTTTCTTT. This chain links TRBV29-1 with TRBJ1-1, with no clear D. The CDR3 runs 13 residues. Germline lookup yields CDR1 SQVTM and CDR2 ANQGSEA. V shed 6 bases and J shed 7 bases, with 18 bases lying between them.

This rearrangement joins TRBV7-6 to TRBJ2-2; TRBD2 matches 10 bases. Per the germline V gene, CDR1 is SGHVS and CDR2 is FNYEAQ. CDR3 size: 17 residues. V was pared by 6 bases and J by 1 base, with 8 bases of the junction left unmatched. CDR3 in DNA: TGTGCCAGCAGACAGTCCTCTAGCGGGGGGAACACCGGGGAGCTGTTTTTT. Translated, it gives CASRQSSSGGNTGELFF.

This clone has only a few counts. CDR3 protein: CASSPPGGGNSPLHF. Here the CDR3 DNA reads TGTGCCAGCAGCCCCCCAGGAGGGGGTAATTCACCCCTCCACTTT. This chain links TRBV6-6 with TRBJ1-6; D might be TRBD1 (6 bases). Trimming pared 6 bases from V and 6 bases from J, leaving 15 bases between. The CDR3 loop spans 15 amino acids. Germline V CDR1 and CDR2: MNHNY, SVGAGI (reference sequence).

As DNA, the CDR3 is TGTGCCAGCAGTTTGGCCAGGGGGCCCCTCTATGGCTACACCTTC. It codes for CASSLARGPLYGYTF. The chain couples TRBV27 to TRBJ1-2, with TRBD1 matching over 8 bases. Trimming at V came to 3 bases and at J to 4 bases, leaving 7 bases not matched to a gene. The CDR3 spans 15 residues. The V gene's germline CDR1 is MNHEY and CDR2 SMNVEV (reference sequence).

V is TRBV5-4 and J is TRBJ1-2, with 9 bases fitting TRBD1. CDR3 size: 15 residues. V trimming: 4 bases; J trimming: 2 bases; junction bases outside the gene matches: 6. CDR1 is SGHNT and CDR2 is YYREEE in the germline V gene (reference sequence). The CDR3: CASSIGTGQNYGYTF. CDR3 DNA: TGTGCCAGCAGCATTGGGACAGGGCAGAACTATGGCTACACCTTC.

The chain is built from TRBV10-1 and TRBJ2-1; TRBD2 matches 9 bases. Germline V CDR1 and CDR2: WNHNN, SYGVQD (reference sequence). The CDR3 has 15 residues. Trimming removed 6 bases from V and 4 bases from J; junction bases left unmatched: 7. The CDR3 DNA is TGCGCCAGCAGCGTTCTAGCGGGACGATACAATGAGCAGTTCTTC. It is translated as CASSVLAGRYNEQFF.

The chain links TRBV11-2 to TRBJ1-2; D not resolved. The V end was cut by 3 bases, the J end by 3 bases, with 5 bases between. Germline CDR1 SGHAT, CDR2 FQNNGV. The CDR3 has 12 amino acids. CDR3 amino acids: CASSFSDYGYTF. The CDR3 region has the DNA TGTGCCAGCAGCTTTTCAGACTATGGCTACACCTTC.

CDR3 DNA: TGTGCCAGCAGCGCGGTCTTCTCGGCACCCCTCCACTTT. It yields the protein CASSAVFSAPLHF. The chain links TRBV9 to TRBJ1-6; the D is unclear. Germline-derived CDR1 and CDR2 are SGDLS and YYNGEE. This CDR3 has 13 residues. Trimming stripped 3 bases from V and 11 bases from J, with 12 bases between. Combining the CDR3 with reference TRBV9 and TRBJ1-6 gives the whole variable domain DSGVTQTPKHLITATGQRVTLRCSPRSGDLSVYWYQQSLDQGLQFLIQYYNGEERAKGNILERFSAQQFPDLHSELNLSSLELGDSALYFCASSAVFSAPLHFGNGTRLTVT.

V gene TRBV10-3 combines with J gene TRBJ2-2; perhaps D is TRBD1 or TRBD2 (5 bases each). The CDR3 is made up of 16 amino acids. Trimming left V 5 bases short and J 0 bases short, with 13 bases between. Germline lookup yields CDR1 ENHRY and CDR2 SYGVKD. DNA for the CDR3: TGTGCCATCAGTACTACCGGGACGGCGAACACCGGGGAGCTGTTTTTT. Its protein product is CAISTTGTANTGELFF.